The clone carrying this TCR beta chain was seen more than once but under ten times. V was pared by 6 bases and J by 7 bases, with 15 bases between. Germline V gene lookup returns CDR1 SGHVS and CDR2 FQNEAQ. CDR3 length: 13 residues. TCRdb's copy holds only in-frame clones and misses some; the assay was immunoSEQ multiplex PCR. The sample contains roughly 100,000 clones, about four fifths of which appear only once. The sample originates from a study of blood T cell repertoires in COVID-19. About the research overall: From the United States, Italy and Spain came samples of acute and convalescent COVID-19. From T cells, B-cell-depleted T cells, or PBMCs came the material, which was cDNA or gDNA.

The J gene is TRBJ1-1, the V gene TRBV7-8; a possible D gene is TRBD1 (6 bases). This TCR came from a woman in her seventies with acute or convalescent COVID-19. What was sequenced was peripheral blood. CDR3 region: CASRAGQLNEAFF. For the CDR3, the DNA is TGTGCCAGCAGAGCCGGACAGCTCAATGAAGCTTTCTTT. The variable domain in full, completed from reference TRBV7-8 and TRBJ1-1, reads GAGVSQSPRYKVAKRGQDVALRCDPISGHVSLFWYQQALGQGPEFLTYFQNEAQLDKSGLPSDRFFAERPEGSVSTLKIQRTQQEDSAVYLCASRAGQLNEAFFGQGTRLTVV.